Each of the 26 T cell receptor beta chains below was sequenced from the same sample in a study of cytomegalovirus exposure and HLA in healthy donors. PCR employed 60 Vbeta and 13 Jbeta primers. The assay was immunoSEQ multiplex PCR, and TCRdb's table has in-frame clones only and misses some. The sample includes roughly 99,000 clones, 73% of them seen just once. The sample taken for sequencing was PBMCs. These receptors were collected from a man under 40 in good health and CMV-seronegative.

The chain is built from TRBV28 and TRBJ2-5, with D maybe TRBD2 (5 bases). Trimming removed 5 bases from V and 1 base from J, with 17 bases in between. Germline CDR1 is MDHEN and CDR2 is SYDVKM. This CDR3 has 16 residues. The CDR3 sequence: CASSPQAGQLQETQYF. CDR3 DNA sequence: TGTGCCAGCAGTCCGCAGGCGGGCCAGCTCCAAGAGACCCAGTACTTC.

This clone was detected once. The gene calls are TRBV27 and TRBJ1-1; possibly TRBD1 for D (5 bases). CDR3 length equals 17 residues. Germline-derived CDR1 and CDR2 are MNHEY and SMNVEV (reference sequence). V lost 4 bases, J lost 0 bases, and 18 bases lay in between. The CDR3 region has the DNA TGTGCCAGCAGTTCTCTACGACAGAAACCATTGAACACTGAAGCTTTCTTT. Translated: CASSSLRQKPLNTEAFF.

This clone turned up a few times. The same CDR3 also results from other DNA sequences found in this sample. The CDR3 sequence: CASSAGGKEKLFF. The DNA of the CDR3 is TGTGCCAGCAGTGCGGGGGGGAAGGAAAAACTGTTTTTT. V and J are TRBV2 and TRBJ1-4, with D perhaps TRBD1 (5 bases). The length of the CDR3 is 13 residues. Trimming stripped 4 bases from V and 8 bases from J, with 11 bases between. Germline loops: CDR1 SNHLY, CDR2 FYNNEI.

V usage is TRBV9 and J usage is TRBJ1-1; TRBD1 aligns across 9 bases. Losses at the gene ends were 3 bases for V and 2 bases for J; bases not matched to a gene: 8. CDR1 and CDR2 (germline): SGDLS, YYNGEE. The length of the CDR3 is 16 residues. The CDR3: CASSDGPGQGNTEAFF. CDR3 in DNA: TGTGCCAGCAGCGATGGCCCGGGACAGGGCAACACTGAAGCTTTCTTT.

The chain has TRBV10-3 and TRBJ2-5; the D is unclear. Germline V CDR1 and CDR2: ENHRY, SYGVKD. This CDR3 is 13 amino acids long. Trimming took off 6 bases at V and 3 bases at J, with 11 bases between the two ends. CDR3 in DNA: TGTGCCATCAGCCATAACAGAGAAGAGACCCAGTACTTC. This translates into CAISHNREETQYF.

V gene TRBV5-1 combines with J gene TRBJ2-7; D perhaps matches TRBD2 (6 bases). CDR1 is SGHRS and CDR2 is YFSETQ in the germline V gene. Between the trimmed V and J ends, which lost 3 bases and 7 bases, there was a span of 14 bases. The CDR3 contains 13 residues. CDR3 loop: CASSYGPREEQYF. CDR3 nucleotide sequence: TGCGCCAGCAGCTACGGGCCTCGGGAGGAGCAGTACTTC.

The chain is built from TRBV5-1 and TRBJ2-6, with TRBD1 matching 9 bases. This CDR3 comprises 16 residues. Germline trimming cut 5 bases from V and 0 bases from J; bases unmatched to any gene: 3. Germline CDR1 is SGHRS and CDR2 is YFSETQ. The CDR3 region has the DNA TGCGCCAGCAGGAGGGACAGGGCCTCTGGGGCCAACGTCCTGACTTTC. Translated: CASRRDRASGANVLTF.

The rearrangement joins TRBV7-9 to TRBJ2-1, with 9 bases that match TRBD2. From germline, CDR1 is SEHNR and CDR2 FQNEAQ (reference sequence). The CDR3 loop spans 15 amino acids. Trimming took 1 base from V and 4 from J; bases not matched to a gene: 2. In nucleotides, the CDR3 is TGTGCCAGCAGCTTAGTGGCGGGAGGGTACAATGAGCAGTTCTTC. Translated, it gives CASSLVAGGYNEQFF.

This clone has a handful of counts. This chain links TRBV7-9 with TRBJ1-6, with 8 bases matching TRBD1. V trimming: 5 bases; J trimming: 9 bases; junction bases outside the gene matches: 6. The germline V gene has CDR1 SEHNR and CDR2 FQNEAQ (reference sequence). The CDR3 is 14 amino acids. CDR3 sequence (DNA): TGTGCCAGCAGCCCGACAGGGGATTTTTCACCCCTCCACTTT. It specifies CASSPTGDFSPLHF.

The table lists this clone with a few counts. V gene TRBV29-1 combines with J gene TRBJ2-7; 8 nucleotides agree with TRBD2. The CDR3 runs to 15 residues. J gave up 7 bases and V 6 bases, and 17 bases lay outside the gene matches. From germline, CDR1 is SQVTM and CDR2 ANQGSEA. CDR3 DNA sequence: TGCAGCGTAGCCACTTCGACCAGCGGGAGAGGGGAGCAGTACTTC. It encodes CSVATSTSGRGEQYF.

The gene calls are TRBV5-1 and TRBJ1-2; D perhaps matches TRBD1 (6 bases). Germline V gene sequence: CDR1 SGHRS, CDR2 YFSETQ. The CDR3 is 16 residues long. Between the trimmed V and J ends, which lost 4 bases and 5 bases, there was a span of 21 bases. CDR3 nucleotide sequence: TGCGCCAGCAGCATCACTACAGGGACGGATGGATATGGCTACACCTTC. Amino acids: CASSITTGTDGYGYTF.

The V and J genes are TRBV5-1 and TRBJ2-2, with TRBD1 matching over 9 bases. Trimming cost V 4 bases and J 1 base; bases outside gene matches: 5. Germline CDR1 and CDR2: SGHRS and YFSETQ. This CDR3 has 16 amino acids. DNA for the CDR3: TGCGCCAGCAGCCCAGGGACAGGGCAGAACACCGGGGAGCTGTTTTTT. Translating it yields CASSPGTGQNTGELFF.

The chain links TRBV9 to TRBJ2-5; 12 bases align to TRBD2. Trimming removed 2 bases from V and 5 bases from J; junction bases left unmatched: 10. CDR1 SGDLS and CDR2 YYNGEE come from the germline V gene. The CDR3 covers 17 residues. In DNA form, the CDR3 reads TGTGCCAGCAGCGTCACTAGCGGGGGGAACCATCTGGAGACCCAGTACTTC. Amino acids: CASSVTSGGNHLETQYF.

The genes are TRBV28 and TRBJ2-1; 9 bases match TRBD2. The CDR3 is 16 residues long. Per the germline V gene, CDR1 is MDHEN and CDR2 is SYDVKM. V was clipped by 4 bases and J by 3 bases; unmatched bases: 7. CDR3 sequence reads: CASSSYSGSSYNEQFF. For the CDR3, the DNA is TGTGCCAGCAGTTCGTATAGCGGGAGCAGCTACAATGAGCAGTTCTTC. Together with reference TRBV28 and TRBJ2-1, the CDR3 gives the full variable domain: DVKVTQSSRYLVKRTGEKVFLECVQDMDHENMFWYRQDPGLGLRLIYFSYDVKMKEKGDIPEGYSVSREKKERFSLILESASTNQTSMYLCASSSYSGSSYNEQFFGPGTRLTVL.

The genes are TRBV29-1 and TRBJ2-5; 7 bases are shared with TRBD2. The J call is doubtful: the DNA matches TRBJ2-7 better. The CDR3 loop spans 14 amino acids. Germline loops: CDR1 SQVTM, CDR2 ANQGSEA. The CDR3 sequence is CSVVSGVNSYEQYF. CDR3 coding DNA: TGCAGCGTTGTCAGCGGGGTAAACTCCTACGAGCAGTACTTC.

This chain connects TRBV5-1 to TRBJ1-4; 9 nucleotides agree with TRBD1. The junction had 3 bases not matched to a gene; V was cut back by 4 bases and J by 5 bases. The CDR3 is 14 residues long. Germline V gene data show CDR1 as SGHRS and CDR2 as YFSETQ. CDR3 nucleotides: TGCGCCAGCAGCCGGGACAGGGAGAATGAAAAACTGTTTTTT. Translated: CASSRDRENEKLFF.

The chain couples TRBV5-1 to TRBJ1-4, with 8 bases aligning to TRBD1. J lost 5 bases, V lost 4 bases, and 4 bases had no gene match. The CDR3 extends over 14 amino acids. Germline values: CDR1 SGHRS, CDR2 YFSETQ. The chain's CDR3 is CASSTGTGNEKLFF. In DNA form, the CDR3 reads TGCGCCAGCAGCACCGGGACAGGCAATGAAAAACTGTTTTTT.

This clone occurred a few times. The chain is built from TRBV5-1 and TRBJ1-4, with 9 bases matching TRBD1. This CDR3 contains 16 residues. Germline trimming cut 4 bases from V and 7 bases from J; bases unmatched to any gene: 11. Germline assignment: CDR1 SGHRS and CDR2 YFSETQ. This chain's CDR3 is CASSREATGGSEKLFF. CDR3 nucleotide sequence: TGCGCCAGCAGCCGTGAAGCGACAGGGGGATCTGAAAAACTGTTTTTT. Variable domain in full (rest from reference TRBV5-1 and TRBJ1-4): KAGVTQTPRYLIKTRGQQVTLSCSPISGHRSVSWYQQTPGQGLQFLFEYFSETQRNKGNFPGRFSGRQFSNSRSEMNVSTLELGDSALYLCASSREATGGSEKLFFGSGTQLSVL.

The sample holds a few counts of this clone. CDR3 DNA: TGTGCCAGCAGTGATCCGACAGGGATTTGGTCCTACGAGCAGTACTTC. Protein sequence: CASSDPTGIWSYEQYF. This chain uses TRBV6-1 with TRBJ2-7; 7 nucleotides match TRBD1. CDR3 length: 16 residues. V shed 3 bases and J 1 base; nucleotides not matched to a gene: 9. CDR1 and CDR2 from the germline V gene are MNHNS and SASEGT.

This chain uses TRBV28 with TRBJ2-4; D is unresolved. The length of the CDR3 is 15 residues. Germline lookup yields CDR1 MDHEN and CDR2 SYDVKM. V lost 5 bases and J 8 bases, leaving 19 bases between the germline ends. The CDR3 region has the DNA TGTGCCAGCAGTCCACCGACGGTCTCCGCGGACATTCAGTACTTC. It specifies CASSPPTVSADIQYF.

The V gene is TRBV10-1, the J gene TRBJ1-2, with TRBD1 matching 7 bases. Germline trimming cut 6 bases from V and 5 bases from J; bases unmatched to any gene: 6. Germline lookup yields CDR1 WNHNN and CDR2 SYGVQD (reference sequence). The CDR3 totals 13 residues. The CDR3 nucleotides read TGCGCCAGCAGCCCCGACAGGGTGTATGGCTACACCTTC. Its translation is CASSPDRVYGYTF.

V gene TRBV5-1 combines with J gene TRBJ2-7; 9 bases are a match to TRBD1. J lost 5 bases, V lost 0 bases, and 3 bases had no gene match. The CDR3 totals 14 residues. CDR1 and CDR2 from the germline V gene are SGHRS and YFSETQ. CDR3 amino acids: CASSLAGTGNEQYF. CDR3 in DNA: TGCGCCAGCAGCTTGGCCGGGACAGGGAACGAGCAGTACTTC.

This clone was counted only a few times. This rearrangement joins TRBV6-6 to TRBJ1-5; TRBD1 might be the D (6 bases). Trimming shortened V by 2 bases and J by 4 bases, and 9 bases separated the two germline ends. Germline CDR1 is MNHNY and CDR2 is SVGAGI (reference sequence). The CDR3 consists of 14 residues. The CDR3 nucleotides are TGTGCCAGCAGTTACGAGACAGGAAATCAGCCCCAGCATTTT. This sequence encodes CASSYETGNQPQHF.

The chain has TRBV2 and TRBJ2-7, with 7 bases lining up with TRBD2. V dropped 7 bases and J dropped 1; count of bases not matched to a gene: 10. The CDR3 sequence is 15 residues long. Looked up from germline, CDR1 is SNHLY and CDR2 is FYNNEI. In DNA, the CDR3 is TGTGCCAGCAAGATCGGGACTACCGATTCCTACGAGCAGTACTTC. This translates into CASKIGTTDSYEQYF. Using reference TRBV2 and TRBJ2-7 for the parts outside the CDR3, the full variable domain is EPEVTQTPSHQVTQMGQEVILRCVPISNHLYFYWYRQILGQKVEFLVSFYNNEISEKSEIFDDQFSVERPDGSNFTLKIRSTKLEDSAMYFCASKIGTTDSYEQYFGPGTRLTVT.

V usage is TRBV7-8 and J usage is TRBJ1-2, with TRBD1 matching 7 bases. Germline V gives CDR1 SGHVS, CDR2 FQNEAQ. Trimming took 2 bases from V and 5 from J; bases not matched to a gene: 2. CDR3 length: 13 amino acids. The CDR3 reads CASSLRQGYGYTF. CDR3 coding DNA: TGTGCCAGCAGCTTACGACAGGGTTATGGCTACACCTTC.

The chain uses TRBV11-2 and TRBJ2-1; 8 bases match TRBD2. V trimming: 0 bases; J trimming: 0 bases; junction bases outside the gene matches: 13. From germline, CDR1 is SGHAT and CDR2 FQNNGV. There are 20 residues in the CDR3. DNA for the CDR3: TGTGCCAGCAGCTTAGATCTGGTTTTGTCTAGCGGGTTCTCCTACAATGAGCAGTTCTTC. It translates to CASSLDLVLSSGFSYNEQFF.